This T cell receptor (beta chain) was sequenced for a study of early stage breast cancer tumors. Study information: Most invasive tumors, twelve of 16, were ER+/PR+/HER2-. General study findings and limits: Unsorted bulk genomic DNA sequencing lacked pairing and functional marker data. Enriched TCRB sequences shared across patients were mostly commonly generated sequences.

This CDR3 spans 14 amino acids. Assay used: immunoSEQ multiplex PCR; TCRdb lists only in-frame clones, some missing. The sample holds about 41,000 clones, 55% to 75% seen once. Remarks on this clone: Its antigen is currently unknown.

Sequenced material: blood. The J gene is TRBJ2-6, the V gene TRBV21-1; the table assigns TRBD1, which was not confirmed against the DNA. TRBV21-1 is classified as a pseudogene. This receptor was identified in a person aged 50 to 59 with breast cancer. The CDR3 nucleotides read TGTGCCACCCGACAGGGCCCGGGGGCCAACGTCCTGACTTTC. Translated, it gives CATRQGPGANVLTF.